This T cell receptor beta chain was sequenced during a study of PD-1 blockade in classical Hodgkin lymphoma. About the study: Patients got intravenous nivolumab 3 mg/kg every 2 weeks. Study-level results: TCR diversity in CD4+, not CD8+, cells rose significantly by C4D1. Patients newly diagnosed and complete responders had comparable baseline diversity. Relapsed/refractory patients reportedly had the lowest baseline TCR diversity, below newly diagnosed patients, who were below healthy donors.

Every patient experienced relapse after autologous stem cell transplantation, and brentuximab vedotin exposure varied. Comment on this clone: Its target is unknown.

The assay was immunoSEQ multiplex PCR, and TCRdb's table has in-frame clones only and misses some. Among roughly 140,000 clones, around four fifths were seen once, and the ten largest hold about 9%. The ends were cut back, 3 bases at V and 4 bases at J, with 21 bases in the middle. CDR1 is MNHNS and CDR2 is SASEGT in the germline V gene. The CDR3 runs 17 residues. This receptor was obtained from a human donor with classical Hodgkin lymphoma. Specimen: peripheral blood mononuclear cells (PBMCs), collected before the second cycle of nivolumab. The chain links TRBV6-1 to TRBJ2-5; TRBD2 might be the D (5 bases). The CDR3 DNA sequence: TGTGCCAGCAGTGATTCTTTTGGGTGGGGTGGAGGAGAGACCCAGTACTTC. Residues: CASSDSFGWGGGETQYF.